These 27 T cell receptor beta chains came from one sample sequenced in a study of T cells after yellow fever vaccination. TCRdb redid the calling of the 5' RACE reads with MiXCR, one entry per CDR3 protein. Of 240,000 or so distinct CDR3 sequences in the sample, less than 8.5% were seen once. The input for sequencing was CD4+ T cells sorted from PBMCs, taken 15 days after the yellow fever booster vaccination. Receptors were obtained from a man aged 25 to 45 who received the YFV17D yellow fever vaccine.

A few counts support this clonotype. The chain has TRBV6-1 and TRBJ1-5, with a tentative D call TRBD1 (6 bases). CDR1 is MNHNS, CDR2 SASEGT, per germline. This CDR3 is built from 18 residues. The germline V and J ends were trimmed by 4 bases and 0 bases, with 19 bases remaining between them. In DNA form, the CDR3 reads TGTGCCAGCAGTGGGAGCCGCTGGGGGCCTTATAGCAATCAGCCCCAGCATTTT. Encoded protein: CASSGSRWGPYSNQPQHF.

The chain recombines TRBV7-8 with TRBJ2-7, with a weak D call TRBD2 (5 bases). Germline V gene data show CDR1 as SGHVS and CDR2 as FQNEAQ. The length of the CDR3 is 12 residues. The V end lost 6 bases, the J end lost 2 bases, and 8 bases lay between the germline ends. CDR3 sequence: CASRDFTYEQYF. The DNA of the CDR3 is TGTGCCAGCAGGGACTTTACCTACGAGCAGTACTTC.

The V call is TRBV7-8, the J call TRBJ2-7; 9 bases are shared with TRBD1. Germline-derived CDR1 and CDR2 are SGHVS and FQNEAQ. This CDR3 has 15 residues. V was clipped by 5 bases and J by 1 base; unmatched bases: 6. The CDR3 bases are TGTGCCAGCAGCCCGAGGGGACAGGGATCCTACGAGCAGTACTTC. This encodes CASSPRGQGSYEQYF.

The genes are TRBV11-2 and TRBJ2-6; possibly TRBD2 for D (5 bases). V was trimmed by 2 bases and J by 0 bases, leaving 17 bases between them. CDR1 and CDR2 from the germline V gene are SGHAT and FQNNGV. The CDR3 is 19 amino acids. CDR3 coding DNA: TGTGCCAGCAGCTTACGGGGAGTGATGTCCCTCTCTGGGGCCAACGTCCTGACTTTC. As protein: CASSLRGVMSLSGANVLTF.

This clonotype was picked up many times. V is TRBV11-2 and J is TRBJ2-7; TRBD2 might be the D (6 bases). V was cut by 3 bases and J by 4 bases, with 22 bases left in between. Germline CDR1 SGHAT, CDR2 FQNNGV. CDR3 length: 17 residues. In DNA form, the CDR3 reads TGTGCCAGCAGCTTCTCGGCGCCCTCAGCGGGCAATTACGAGCAGTACTTC. Amino acid sequence: CASSFSAPSAGNYEQYF.

The chain has TRBV7-9 and TRBJ2-3; no reliable D call. Trimming shortened V by 4 bases and J by 4 bases, and 6 bases separated the two germline ends. Germline V gives CDR1 SEHNR, CDR2 FQNEAQ (reference sequence). The CDR3 length is 12 residues. The CDR3 spells CASSYTSDTQYF. CDR3 DNA sequence: TGTGCCAGCAGCTATACCTCAGATACGCAGTATTTT.

At least ten counts were recorded for this clonotype. The CDR3 coding sequence is TGTGCCAGCAGCTTACCTGGGAACCTTGGGGAGACCCAGTACTTC. Protein: CASSLPGNLGETQYF. The V call is TRBV11-2, the J call TRBJ2-5; D ambiguous. Germline V gene sequence: CDR1 SGHAT, CDR2 FQNNGV. The CDR3 consists of 15 residues. V was shortened by 2 bases and J by 5 bases, with 15 bases between the two germline ends.

The rearrangement joins TRBV12-3 or TRBV12-4 to TRBJ1-1, with D uncertain. Between the trimmed V and J ends, which lost 5 bases and 4 bases, there was a span of 14 bases. CDR3 size: 14 residues. CDR3 sequence: CASSPQVGPTEAFF. CDR3 nucleotide sequence: TGTGCCAGCAGTCCCCAAGTAGGGCCCACTGAAGCTTTCTTT.

This clonotype showed up many times. V gene TRBV29-1 combines with J gene TRBJ1-1; D is ambiguous. This CDR3 contains 14 residues. The V end was cut by 5 bases, the J end by 1 base, with 14 bases between. Per germline, CDR1 SQVTM and CDR2 ANQGSEA. Here the CDR3 DNA reads TGCAGCGTTAGTTTAACAGCCTCGAACACTGAAGCTTTCTTT. Amino acids: CSVSLTASNTEAFF.

This clonotype was detected only a few times. The chain uses TRBV30 and TRBJ2-3; D perhaps matches TRBD2 (5 bases). The CDR3 totals 13 residues. V was cut by 5 bases and J by 0 bases, with 9 bases left in between. CDR1 is GTSNPN, CDR2 SVGIG, per germline (reference sequence). CDR3 in amino acids: CAWGRASTDTQYF. The CDR3 DNA is TGTGCCTGGGGGCGGGCGAGCACAGATACGCAGTATTTT.

This chain uses TRBV20-1 with TRBJ2-5, with D perhaps matching TRBD2 (6 bases). The germline V gene has CDR1 DFQATT and CDR2 SNEGSKA (reference sequence). CDR3 length: 13 residues. Deletions cut 5 bases from V and 2 bases from J, with 12 bases between. CDR3 in amino acids: CSAHGGVQETQYF. For the CDR3, the DNA is TGCAGTGCTCATGGCGGGGTTCAAGAGACCCAGTACTTC.

This clonotype was detected many times. The V call is TRBV12-3 or TRBV12-4, the J call TRBJ2-3; D tentatively fits TRBD1 or TRBD2 (5 bases each). This CDR3 is built from 13 residues. V was clipped by 10 bases and J by 1 base, with 12 bases between them. CDR3 residues: CAISGRGTDTQYF. As DNA, the CDR3 is TGTGCCATTTCAGGGAGAGGCACAGATACGCAGTATTTT.

The chain carries TRBV19 and TRBJ2-5; TRBD1 aligns across 9 bases. The CDR3 length is 15 residues. Germline V CDR1 and CDR2: LNHDA, SQIVND (reference sequence). J gave up 3 bases and V 5 bases, and 7 bases lay outside the gene matches. In nucleotides, the CDR3 is TGTGCCAGTAGTGTTACCGGGACAGGGAAAGAGACCCAGTACTTC. It is translated as CASSVTGTGKETQYF.

The V gene is TRBV5-1, the J gene TRBJ2-1; TRBD2 matches 8 bases. Trimming at V came to 3 bases and at J to 6 bases, leaving 8 bases not matched to a gene. The CDR3 loop spans 15 amino acids. CDR1 SGHRS and CDR2 YFSETQ come from the germline V gene. CDR3 bases: TGCGCCAGCAGCTCTGGCGGGAGGAGTTTCAATGAGCAGTTCTTC. Translated, it gives CASSSGGRSFNEQFF.

The table lists this clonotype with a few counts. CDR3 bases: TGTGCCAGTCCTACCGTGGGACAGGAAGACTCTAGCGGGAGGATTTCCTACGAGCAGTACTTC. This gives the protein CASPTVGQEDSSGRISYEQYF. V and J are TRBV11-2 and TRBJ2-7; TRBD2 agrees at 11 bases. The CDR3 runs 21 residues. After removal of 9 bases from V and 1 base from J, the junction contained 26 bases not matched to a gene. Germline V gives CDR1 SGHAT, CDR2 FQNNGV.

The gene calls are TRBV7-2 and TRBJ2-7, with D possibly being TRBD1 or TRBD2 (5 bases each). The germline CDR1 and CDR2 sequences are SGHTA and FQGNSA. Trimming took off 4 bases at V and 6 bases at J, with 19 bases between the two ends. This CDR3 region has 15 residues. This CDR3 reads CASSSRTPQGPEQYF. CDR3 DNA: TGTGCCAGCAGCTCCCGGACACCTCAGGGACCCGAGCAGTACTTC.

This clonotype was counted only a few times. The gene calls are TRBV18 and TRBJ2-4; no definite D call. Trimming cost V 1 base and J 5 bases, with 6 bases left between them. CDR1 KGHSH and CDR2 LQKENI come from the germline V gene. There are 13 residues in the CDR3. The CDR3 DNA sequence: TGTGCCAGCTCACCACGTGAGGAAAACATTCAGTACTTC. Translating gives CASSPREENIQYF.

The genes are TRBV28 and TRBJ2-1; 7 bases match TRBD2. Germline trimming cut 7 bases from V and 11 bases from J; bases unmatched to any gene: 20. The germline V gene encodes CDR1 MDHEN and CDR2 SYDVKM. The CDR3 contains 16 residues. CDR3 amino acids: CASNPPNPGLRRKQFF. CDR3 sequence (DNA): TGTGCCAGCAATCCACCAAACCCGGGACTACGAAGGAAGCAGTTCTTC. The entire variable domain, with the rest obtained from reference TRBV28 and TRBJ2-1, is as follows: DVKVTQSSRYLVKRTGEKVFLECVQDMDHENMFWYRQDPGLGLRLIYFSYDVKMKEKGDIPEGYSVSREKKERFSLILESASTNQTSMYLCASNPPNPGLRRKQFFGPGTRLTVL.

This clonotype turned up a few times. The V and J genes are TRBV5-1 and TRBJ2-1, with D unresolved. The CDR3 consists of 15 residues. Germline assignment: CDR1 SGHRS and CDR2 YFSETQ. V gave up 0 bases and J gave up 2 bases, with 9 bases separating them. The CDR3 region has the DNA TGCGCCAGCAGCTTGGCGGACCCTACCTACAATGAGCAGTTCTTC. Protein: CASSLADPTYNEQFF.

This clonotype appeared a few times. The rearrangement joins TRBV7-8 to TRBJ2-1; 9 positions match TRBD2. CDR3 length: 15 amino acids. With 5 bases clipped from V and 7 bases from J, the junction kept 9 bases outside the gene matches. Germline-derived CDR1 and CDR2 are SGHVS and FQNEAQ. The CDR3 DNA is TGTGCCAGCAGCCATAGCGGGAGTAGTGAGAATGAGCAGTTCTTC. Amino acid sequence: CASSHSGSSENEQFF.

The CDR3 region is CASSPAIPSIAGELFF. CDR3 nucleotides: TGTGCCAGCTCACCAGCCATTCCTTCTATAGCCGGGGAGCTGTTTTTT. V and J are TRBV18 and TRBJ2-2, with D uncertain. The ends were cut back, 2 bases at V and 6 bases at J, with 16 bases in the middle. The CDR3 contains 16 residues. Germline values: CDR1 KGHSH, CDR2 LQKENI. Supplemented by reference TRBV18 and TRBJ2-2, the full variable domain reads NAGVMQNPRHLVRRRGQEARLRCSPMKGHSHVYWYRQLPEEGLKFMVYLQKENIIDESGMPKERFSAEFPKEGPSILRIQQVVRGDSAAYFCASSPAIPSIAGELFFGEGSRLTVL.

V usage is TRBV10-3 and J usage is TRBJ2-2; 10 nucleotides line up with TRBD1. Germline-derived CDR1 and CDR2 are ENHRY and SYGVKD. The CDR3 contains 14 residues. The junction had 1 base not matched to a gene; V was cut back by 6 bases and J by 3 bases. CDR3 coding DNA: TGTGCCATCAGAGGGACAGGGGACACCGGGGAGCTGTTTTTT. Its protein product is CAIRGTGDTGELFF.

This clonotype has at least ten counts. V usage is TRBV15 and J usage is TRBJ2-1; 7 bases fit TRBD1. CDR3 length equals 16 residues. Germline V CDR1 and CDR2: LNHNV, YYDKDF (reference sequence). V trimming: 0 bases; J trimming: 0 bases; junction bases outside the gene matches: 2. The CDR3 nucleotides are TGTGCCACCAGCAGAGAACGGGACAGCTCCTACAATGAGCAGTTCTTC. It specifies CATSRERDSSYNEQFF. The full variable domain, with the rest looked up from reference TRBV15 and TRBJ2-1, is DAMVIQNPRYQVTQFGKPVTLSCSQTLNHNVMYWYQQKSSQAPKLLFHYYDKDFNNEADTPDNFQSRRPNTSFCFLDIRSPGLGDTAMYLCATSRERDSSYNEQFFGPGTRLTVL.

In its sample, this clonotype was seen a few times. The chain carries TRBV7-9 and TRBJ2-1; possible D gene TRBD2, 6 bases. The ends were cut back, 4 bases at V and 3 bases at J, with 19 bases in the middle. There are 17 residues in the CDR3. Germline CDR1 and CDR2: SEHNR and FQNEAQ (reference sequence). The CDR3 spells CASSSRTTRLGYNEQFF. Here the CDR3 DNA reads TGTGCCAGCAGCTCCCGGACTACTCGTCTGGGCTACAATGAGCAGTTCTTC.

This clonotype was observed a few times. V usage is TRBV3-1 and J usage is TRBJ1-3; a possible D gene is TRBD1 (5 bases). Per germline, CDR1 LGHDT and CDR2 YNNKEL (reference sequence). CDR3 length equals 15 residues. V lost 3 bases to trimming and J lost 7 bases, with 16 bases between them. CDR3 in DNA: TGTGCCAGCAGCCAGGACACAATTCCGGTGAACACCATATATTTT. Translated: CASSQDTIPVNTIYF.

The chain couples TRBV6-5 to TRBJ2-1; 11 bases agree with TRBD2. In germline, CDR1 is MNHEY, CDR2 SVGAGI. This CDR3 is 16 amino acids long. Unmatched junction bases numbered 5, after V lost 1 base and J lost 6 bases. DNA of the CDR3: TGTGCCAGCAGTTACTTAATTAGCGGGAGGGCCAATGAGCAGTTCTTC. Translated, it gives CASSYLISGRANEQFF.

The chain's CDR3 is CASSPPGQGATFNEKLFF. The DNA for the CDR3 is TGTGCCAGCAGCCCTCCGGGACAGGGCGCGACCTTTAATGAAAAACTGTTTTTT. This chain connects TRBV11-1 to TRBJ1-4; TRBD1 agrees at 9 bases. The V gene's germline CDR1 is SGHAT and CDR2 FQDESV (reference sequence). With 5 bases clipped from V and 4 bases from J, the junction kept 14 bases outside the gene matches. The CDR3 consists of 18 residues.